Listed below are T cell receptor beta chains from one sample, sequenced in a study of cytomegalovirus exposure and HLA in healthy donors. Sequencing was performed with immunoSEQ multiplex PCR; in TCRdb, only in-frame clones are kept and a portion is missing. Of some 130,000 clones listed, over 60% are singletons. The specimen was PBMCs. These receptors all come from a man aged 40-55 years in good health and CMV-seronegative. CDR3s include the opening cysteine and the closing phenylalanine or tryptophan. The order of the fields is V gene, J gene, clone size, D gene, CDR3 DNA, CDR3 protein. A D gene is named only where the DNA matches it firmly. A row's size may be missing; if present it is once, few, many or a size class.

>TRBV30|TRBJ2-5|-|TRBD2
TGTGCCTGGAGTGTAAAAGCGGGGGGAGGAGAGACCCAGTACTTC
CAWSVKAGGGETQYF
>TRBV5-6|TRBJ1-3|-|-
TGTGCCAGCAGCTTGGCCACGGGGGCTGGAAACACCATATATTTT
CASSLATGAGNTIYF
>TRBV19|TRBJ1-4|once|-
TGTGCCAGTAGCCTCCGAACTAATGAAAAACTGTTTTTT
CASSLRTNEKLFF
>TRBV10-3|TRBJ2-1|-|TRBD2
TGTGCCATCACCCCGGGACTATCATCGAATGAGCAGTTCTTC
CAITPGLSSNEQFF
>TRBV4-3|TRBJ2-7|medium-sized|TRBD2
TGCGCCAGCAGCCAAGGAACGGGACTAGCGTCCTACGAGCAGTACTTC
CASSQGTGLASYEQYF
>TRBV4-3|TRBJ2-7|-|-
TGCGCCAGCAGCCAAGGGGACTCGCCGGGGGACGAGCAGTACTTC
CASSQGDSPGDEQYF
>TRBV6-7|TRBJ1-1|few|TRBD1
TGTGCCAGCAGTTACCTGGGACAGGGGAACACTGAAGCTTTCTTT
CASSYLGQGNTEAFF
>TRBV10-3|TRBJ2-7|few|TRBD1
TGTGCCATCAGTGGGGGGACAGGCTCCTACGAGCAGTACTTC
CAISGGTGSYEQYF
>TRBV4-1|TRBJ2-1|-|TRBD2
TGCGCCAGCAGCCAAAGGTCCCAAGTGGGACTAGCGGGGGGAGGGAATGAGCAGTTCTTC
CASSQRSQVGLAGGGNEQFF
>TRBV28|TRBJ1-5|-|-
TGTGCCAGCACCAAACAATTCAATCAGCCCCAGCATTTT
CASTKQFNQPQHF
>TRBV6-1|TRBJ1-5|once|-
TGTGCCAGCCGAATCAGGGGCAATCAGCCCCAGCATTTT
CASRIRGNQPQHF
>TRBV11-2|TRBJ1-2|-|TRBD1
TGTGCCAGCAGCCTAAACAGGGGAAGTTGGTATGGCTACACCTTC
CASSLNRGSWYGYTF
>TRBV4-2|TRBJ2-2|-|TRBD2
TGTGCCAGCAGCCAAGCGCCGGGACTAGCGGGGGCGGACACCGGGGAGCTGTTTTTT
CASSQAPGLAGADTGELFF
>TRBV29-1|TRBJ2-5|-|-
TGCAGCGTTGAGCCGACAGACAGGCAAGAGACCCAGTACTTC
CSVEPTDRQETQYF
>TRBV5-3|TRBJ1-1|-|-
TGTGCCAGAAGCTTGGCCTGGCAGGGCCACTGGAACACTGAAGCTTTCTTT
CARSLAWQGHWNTEAFF
>TRBV25-1|TRBJ2-7|-|TRBD1
TGTGCCAGCAGGGGGGACAGGGGGCCACCCTACGAGCAGTACTTC
CASRGDRGPPYEQYF
>TRBV4-1|TRBJ2-2|-|-
TGCGCCAGCAGCCAATACGGGGGGCTAGGGGAGCTGTTTTTT
CASSQYGGLGELFF
>TRBV18|TRBJ2-3|-|-
TGTGCCAGCTCACCACCTCATGGCACAGATACGCAGTATTTT
CASSPPHGTDTQYF
>TRBV6-5|TRBJ2-7|-|TRBD2
TGTGCCAGCAGTTTCGGACTAGAGCGTGCCTACGAGCAGTACTTC
CASSFGLERAYEQYF
>TRBV7-2|TRBJ1-5|-|TRBD1
TGTGCCAGCAGCTTAGCGGGGCAAACTGGGACAGGGGGCAATCAGCCCCAGCATTTT
CASSLAGQTGTGGNQPQHF
>TRBV27|TRBJ2-5|-|-
TGTGCCAGCAGCAGGGGAAATCCCCAAAATAAAGAGACCCAGTACTTC
CASSRGNPQNKETQYF
>TRBV19|TRBJ1-5|once|-
TGTGCCAGTAGTATACCCCTGGGCAGAGATCAGCCCCAGCATTTT
CASSIPLGRDQPQHF
>TRBV30|TRBJ2-3|few|-
TGTGCCTGGAGTCTCCGACTTTCCCATGGCGGGTATTTT
CAWSLRLSHGGYF
>TRBV4-3|TRBJ1-2|-|TRBD1
TGCGCCAGCAGCCCTCAGGGGGGCTATGGCTACACCTTC
CASSPQGGYGYTF
>TRBV28|TRBJ1-5|-|-
TGTGCCAGCAGCTACACAGGGTCCAATCAGCCCCAGCATTTT
CASSYTGSNQPQHF
>TRBV7-8|TRBJ2-2|-|TRBD2
TGTGCCAGCAGCATCAGCGGGGGGGACACCGGGGAGCTGTTTTTT
CASSISGGDTGELFF
>TRBV4-1|TRBJ2-1|-|TRBD1
TGCGCCAGCAGCCGCCTCCCCGGGACAGTCTCCTACAATGAGCAGTTCTTC
CASSRLPGTVSYNEQFF
>TRBV7-2|TRBJ2-3|-|TRBD2
TGTGCCAGCAGCTTAGTCGCGGCACTAGCGGGAGGGCCTCAGTATTTT
CASSLVAALAGGPQYF
>TRBV5-1|TRBJ2-3|-|TRBD2
TGCGCCAGCAGCTTGGCCGGTGGGAGGGCAGATACGCAGTATTTT
CASSLAGGRADTQYF
>TRBV14|TRBJ1-1|-|TRBD1
TGTGCCAGCAGCCACCCCCTTGGACAGGGGGCAGTCGCTGAAGCTTTCTTT
CASSHPLGQGAVAEAFF
>TRBV5-1|TRBJ2-7|-|-
TGCGCCAGCAGCTTGACTACAGGGAGCTCCTACGAGCAGTACTTC
CASSLTTGSSYEQYF
>TRBV25-1|TRBJ1-1|-|-
TGTGCCAGAGCTGGGGGGTGGGCTTTCTTT
CARAGGWAFF
>TRBV6-5|TRBJ1-1|-|TRBD1
TGTGCCAGCAGTTACTCTGGGACAGGGGGGACTGAAGCTTTCTTT
CASSYSGTGGTEAFF
>TRBV30|TRBJ1-1|-|-
TGTGCCTGGAGCCGGGACACTGAAGCTTTCTTT
CAWSRDTEAFF
>TRBV7-9|TRBJ1-2|once|-
TGTGCCAGCAGCTACCAGGGGCGCGTCTATGGCTACACCTTC
CASSYQGRVYGYTF
>TRBV6-6|TRBJ1-2|-|TRBD1
TGTGCCAGCAGAAGTCAGGGGGTGGGTGGCTACACCTTC
CASRSQGVGGYTF
>TRBV6-1|TRBJ2-1|-|-
TGTGCCAGCAGGAGTCGGGGGAATGAGCAGTTCTTC
CASRSRGNEQFF
>TRBV19|TRBJ2-2|-|TRBD1
TGTGCCAGTAGACAACAGGGGGCGTGGGACACCGGGGAGCTGTTTTTT
CASRQQGAWDTGELFF
>TRBV6-5|TRBJ1-6|-|-
TGTGCCAGCAGTTACCATCCCTACAATGAGGGAACACCCCTCCACTTT
CASSYHPYNEGTPLHF
>TRBV4-1|TRBJ2-1|-|TRBD2
TGCGCCAGCAGCCAAGACTGGCGGGAGGCCCTCTTGAATGAGCAGTTCTTC
CASSQDWREALLNEQFF
>TRBV7-2|TRBJ2-2|-|-
TGTGCCAGCAGCTTGGTGAGCTACACCGGGGAGCTGTTTTTT
CASSLVSYTGELFF
>TRBV6-1|TRBJ1-2|-|-
TGTGCCAGCAGTGATTTAGTTGGAGGGTGGGGCTACACCTTC
CASSDLVGGWGYTF
>TRBV6-6|TRBJ2-7|-|TRBD2
TGTGCCAGCAGCCTAACTAGCGGGGGGTACGAGCAGTACTTC
CASSLTSGGYEQYF
>TRBV27|TRBJ2-3|once|-
TGTGCCAGCAGAAACCTACAGGCCTGTCGTTTT
CASRNLQACRF
>TRBV2|TRBJ2-7|-|-
TGTGCCAGCAGTGAATGGAGCGGCGGCTCCTACGAGCAGTACTTC
CASSEWSGGSYEQYF
>TRBV7-6|TRBJ2-3|-|-
TGTGCCAGCAGCCCGGCGGACACAGATACGCAGTATTTT
CASSPADTDTQYF
>TRBV5-1|TRBJ2-7|-|-
TGCGCCAGCAGCCCTACCCGTCCTCGCGAGCAGTACTTC
CASSPTRPREQYF
>TRBV4-1|TRBJ2-1|-|TRBD1
TGCGCCAGCAGCCAAGTGACAGGGGCCAACTACAATGAGCAGTTCTTC
CASSQVTGANYNEQFF
>TRBV19|TRBJ1-1|-|TRBD1
TGTGCCAGTAGAACAGGGGTGGGCCCTGAAGCTTTCTTT
CASRTGVGPEAFF
>TRBV28|TRBJ1-1|few|-
TGTGCCAGCAGTTTATCAACTGCGGAGAACACTGAAGCTTTCTTT
CASSLSTAENTEAFF
>TRBV29-1|TRBJ2-1|-|TRBD2
TGCAGCGTTGAAGAAGCGGGGGGGTTCTACAATGAACAGTTCTTC
CSVEEAGGFYNEQFF
>TRBV5-4|TRBJ2-7|-|TRBD1
TGTGCCAGCAGCCCCCAGGGGGCGCGAAAGGAGCAGTACTTC
CASSPQGARKEQYF
>TRBV4-3|TRBJ2-5|-|TRBD2
TGCGCCAGCAGCCAAGGGTCGCCTAGCGGGGGCGGGACCCAGTACTTC
CASSQGSPSGGGTQYF
>TRBV7-3|TRBJ2-3|-|-
TGTGCCAGCAGCTCGCCAGACACAGATACGCAGTATTTT
CASSSPDTDTQYF
>TRBV6-1|TRBJ2-7|-|TRBD2
TGTGCCAGCAAACTAGCGGGAGGTTTTTACGAGCAGTACTTC
CASKLAGGFYEQYF